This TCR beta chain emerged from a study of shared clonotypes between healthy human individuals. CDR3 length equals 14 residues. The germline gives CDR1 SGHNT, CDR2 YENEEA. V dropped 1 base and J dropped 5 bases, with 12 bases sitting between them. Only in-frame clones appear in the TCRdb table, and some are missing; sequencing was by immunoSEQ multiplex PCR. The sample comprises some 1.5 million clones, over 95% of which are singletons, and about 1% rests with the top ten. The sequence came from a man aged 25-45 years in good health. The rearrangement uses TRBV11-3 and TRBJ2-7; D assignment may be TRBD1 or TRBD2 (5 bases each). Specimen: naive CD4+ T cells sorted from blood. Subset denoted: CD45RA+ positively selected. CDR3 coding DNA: TGTGCCAGCAGCTTAGGCTGGGACGGAGACGAGCAGTACTTC. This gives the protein CASSLGWDGDEQYF.